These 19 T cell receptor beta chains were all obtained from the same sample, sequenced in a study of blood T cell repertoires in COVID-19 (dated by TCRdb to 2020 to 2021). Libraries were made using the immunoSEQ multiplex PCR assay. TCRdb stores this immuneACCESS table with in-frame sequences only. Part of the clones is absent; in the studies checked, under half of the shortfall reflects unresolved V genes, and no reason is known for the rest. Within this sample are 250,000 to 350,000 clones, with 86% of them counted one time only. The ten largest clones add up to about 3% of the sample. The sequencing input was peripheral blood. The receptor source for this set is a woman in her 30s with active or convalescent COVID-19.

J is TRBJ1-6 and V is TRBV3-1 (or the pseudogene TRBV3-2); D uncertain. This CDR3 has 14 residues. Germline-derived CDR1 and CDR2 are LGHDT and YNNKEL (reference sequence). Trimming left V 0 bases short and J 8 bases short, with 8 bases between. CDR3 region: CASSQDREYSPLHF. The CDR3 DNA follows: TGTGCCAGCAGCCAAGATCGAGAGTATTCACCCCTCCACTTT.

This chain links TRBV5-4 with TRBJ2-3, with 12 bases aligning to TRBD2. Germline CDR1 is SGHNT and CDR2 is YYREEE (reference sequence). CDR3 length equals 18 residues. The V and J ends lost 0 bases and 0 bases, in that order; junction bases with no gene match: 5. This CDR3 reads CASSLGTSGGTSTDTQYF. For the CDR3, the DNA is TGTGCCAGCAGCTTGGGTACTAGCGGGGGGACGAGCACAGATACGCAGTATTTT.

The CDR3 reads CAIPAEQGAFTGELFF. CDR3 bases: TGTGCAATACCGGCGGAGCAGGGGGCTTTCACCGGGGAGCTGTTTTTT. The chain is built from TRBV24-1 and TRBJ2-2, with 8 bases aligning to TRBD1. CDR1 and CDR2 (germline): KGHDR, SFDVKD. The CDR3 is 16 amino acids.

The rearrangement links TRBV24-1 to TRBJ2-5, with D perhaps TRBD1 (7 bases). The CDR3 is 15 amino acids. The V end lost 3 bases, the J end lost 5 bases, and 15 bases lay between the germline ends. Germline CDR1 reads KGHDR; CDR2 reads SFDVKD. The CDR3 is CATSDPSTGRETQYF. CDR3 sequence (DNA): TGTGCCACCAGTGATCCATCGACAGGGAGGGAGACCCAGTACTTC.

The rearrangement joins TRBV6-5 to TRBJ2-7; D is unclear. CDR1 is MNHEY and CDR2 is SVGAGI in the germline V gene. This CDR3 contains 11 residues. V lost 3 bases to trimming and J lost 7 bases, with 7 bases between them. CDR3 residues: CASSYLGEQYF. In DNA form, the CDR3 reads TGTGCCAGCAGTTATCTCGGGGAGCAGTACTTC.

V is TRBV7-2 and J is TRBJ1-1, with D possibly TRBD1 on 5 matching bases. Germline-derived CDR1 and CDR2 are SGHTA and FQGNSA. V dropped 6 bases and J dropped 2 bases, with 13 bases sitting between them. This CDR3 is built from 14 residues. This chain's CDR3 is CASSPPGGNTEAFF. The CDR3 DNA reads TGTGCCAGCAGTCCACCCGGGGGTAACACTGAAGCTTTCTTT.

This chain's CDR3 is CASSRGGGDGNTIYF. The CDR3 nucleotides are TGCGCCAGCAGCCGCGGCGGGGGTGACGGAAACACCATATATTTT. The rearrangement uses TRBV5-1 and TRBJ1-3; the D gene is possibly TRBD1 (5 bases). V lost 4 bases, J lost 4 bases, and 15 bases lay in between. The CDR3 runs to 15 residues. Germline loops: CDR1 SGHRS, CDR2 YFSETQ.

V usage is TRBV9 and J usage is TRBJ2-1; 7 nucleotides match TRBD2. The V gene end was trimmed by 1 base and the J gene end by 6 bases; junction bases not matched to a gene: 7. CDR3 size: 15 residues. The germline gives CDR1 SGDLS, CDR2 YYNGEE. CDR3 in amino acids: CASSVWGGDSNEQFF. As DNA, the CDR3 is TGTGCCAGCAGCGTATGGGGAGGGGATAGCAATGAGCAGTTCTTC. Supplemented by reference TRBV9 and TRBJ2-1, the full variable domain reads DSGVTQTPKHLITATGQRVTLRCSPRSGDLSVYWYQQSLDQGLQFLIQYYNGEERAKGNILERFSAQQFPDLHSELNLSSLELGDSALYFCASSVWGGDSNEQFFGPGTRLTVL.

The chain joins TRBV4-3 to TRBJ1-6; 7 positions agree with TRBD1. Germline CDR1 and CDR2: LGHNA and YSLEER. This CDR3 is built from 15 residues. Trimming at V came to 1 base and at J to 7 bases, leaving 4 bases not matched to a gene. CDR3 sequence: CASSQAETGNSPLHF. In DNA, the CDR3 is TGCGCCAGCAGCCAAGCGGAGACAGGGAATTCACCCCTCCACTTT.

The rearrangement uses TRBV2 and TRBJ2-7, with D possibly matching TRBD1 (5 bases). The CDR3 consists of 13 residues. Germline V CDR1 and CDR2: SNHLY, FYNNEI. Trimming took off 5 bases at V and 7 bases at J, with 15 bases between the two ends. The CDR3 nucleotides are TGTGCCAGCAGTCAGGGCCTGGGTTCTGAGCAGTACTTC. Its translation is CASSQGLGSEQYF.

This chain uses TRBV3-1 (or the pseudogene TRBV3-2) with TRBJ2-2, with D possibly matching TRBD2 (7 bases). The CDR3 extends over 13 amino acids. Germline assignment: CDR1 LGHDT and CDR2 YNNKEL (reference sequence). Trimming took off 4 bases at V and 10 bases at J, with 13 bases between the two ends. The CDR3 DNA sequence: TGTGCCAGCAGCCTTCTAGGGGGGGAGGAGCTGTTTTTT. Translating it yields CASSLLGGEELFF.

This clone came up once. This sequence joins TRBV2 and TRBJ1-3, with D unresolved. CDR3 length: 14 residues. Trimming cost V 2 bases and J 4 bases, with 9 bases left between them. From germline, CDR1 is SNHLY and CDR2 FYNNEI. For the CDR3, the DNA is TGTGCCAGCAGTGAAAGGAACAGAGGAAACACCATATATTTT. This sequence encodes CASSERNRGNTIYF.

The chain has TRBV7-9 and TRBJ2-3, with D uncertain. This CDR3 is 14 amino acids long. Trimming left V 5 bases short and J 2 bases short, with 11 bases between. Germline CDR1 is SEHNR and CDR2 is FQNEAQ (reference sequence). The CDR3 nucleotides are TGTGCCAGCAGCCTTGAAGAGAACACAGATACGCAGTATTTT. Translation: CASSLEENTDTQYF.

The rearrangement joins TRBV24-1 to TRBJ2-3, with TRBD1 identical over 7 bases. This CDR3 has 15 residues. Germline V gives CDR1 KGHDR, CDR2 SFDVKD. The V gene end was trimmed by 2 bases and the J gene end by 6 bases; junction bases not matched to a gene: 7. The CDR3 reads CATSDSTGALDTQYF. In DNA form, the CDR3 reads TGTGCCACCAGTGATTCCACAGGGGCTCTGGATACGCAGTATTTT.

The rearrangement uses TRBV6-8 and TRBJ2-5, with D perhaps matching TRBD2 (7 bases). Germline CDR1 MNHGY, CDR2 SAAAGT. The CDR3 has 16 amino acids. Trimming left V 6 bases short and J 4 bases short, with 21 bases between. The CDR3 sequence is CASSLLLRGRRETQYF. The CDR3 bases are TGTGCCAGCAGCCTCCTGCTGCGGGGGCGAAGAGAGACCCAGTACTTC.

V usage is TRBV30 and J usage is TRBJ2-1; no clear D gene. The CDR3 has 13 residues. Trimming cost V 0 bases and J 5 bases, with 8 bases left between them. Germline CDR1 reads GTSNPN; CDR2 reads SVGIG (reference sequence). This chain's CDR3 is CAWSVYRNNEQFF. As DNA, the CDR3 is TGTGCCTGGAGTGTATACAGAAACAATGAGCAGTTCTTC. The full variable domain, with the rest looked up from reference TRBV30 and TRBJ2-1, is SQTIHQWPATLVQPVGSPLSLECTVEGTSNPNLYWYRQAAGRGLQLLFYSVGIGQISSEVPQNLSASRPQDRQFILSSKKLLLSDSGFYLCAWSVYRNNEQFFGPGTRLTVL.

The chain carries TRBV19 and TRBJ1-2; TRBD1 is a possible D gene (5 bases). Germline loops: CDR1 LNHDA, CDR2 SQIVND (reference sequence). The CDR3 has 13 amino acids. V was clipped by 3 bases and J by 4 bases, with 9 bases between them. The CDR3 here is CASSMAGVYGYTF. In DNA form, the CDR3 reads TGTGCCAGTAGTATGGCGGGGGTCTATGGCTACACCTTC.

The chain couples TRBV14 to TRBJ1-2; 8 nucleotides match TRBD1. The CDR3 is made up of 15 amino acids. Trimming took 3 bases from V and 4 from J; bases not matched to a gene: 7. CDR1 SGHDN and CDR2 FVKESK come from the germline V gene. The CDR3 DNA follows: TGTGCCAGCAGCCAGCCGACAGGGGTGGGCTATGGCTACACCTTC. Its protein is CASSQPTGVGYGYTF.

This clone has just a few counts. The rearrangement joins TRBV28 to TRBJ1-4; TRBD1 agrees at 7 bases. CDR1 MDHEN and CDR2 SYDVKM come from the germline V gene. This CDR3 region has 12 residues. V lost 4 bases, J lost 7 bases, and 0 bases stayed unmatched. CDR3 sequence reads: CASSYRGEKLFF. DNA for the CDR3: TGTGCCAGCAGTTACAGGGGTGAAAAACTGTTTTTT.